The clone carrying this TCR beta chain came up many times. Antigen unknown. CDR1 is MDHEN and CDR2 is SYDVKM in the germline V gene. V gave up 5 bases and J gave up 0 bases, with 13 bases separating them. This CDR3 has 16 residues. The sample originates from a study of T cell responses to AZD1222 COVID-19 vaccine. Looking at the study overall: Second-dose schedules of about 4 or about 12 weeks were combined. Study-level points and caveats: Of spike-specific TCRs, nearly half reportedly target regions left unmutated in variants. The donors showed a predominance of white British ancestry and of females, with possible underestimation of clonal diversity. Spike-spanning, vaccine-associated CD4 TCRs were dominant at 160-218 and 743-854.

Produced via immunoSEQ multiplex PCR; TCRdb's table is partial and in-frame only. The data show fewer than 150,000 clones, with 80% to 95% seen just once and approximately 3.4% held by the top ten. Sequenced material: peripheral blood, taken on day 0 of AZD1222 vaccination. This clonotype was obtained from an adult in good health. V gene TRBV28 combines with J gene TRBJ1-4; the D is unclear. The CDR3, as DNA: TGTGCCAGCAGTCCACTCCCAGTTGCAACTAATGAAAAACTGTTTTTT. Its protein is CASSPLPVATNEKLFF.